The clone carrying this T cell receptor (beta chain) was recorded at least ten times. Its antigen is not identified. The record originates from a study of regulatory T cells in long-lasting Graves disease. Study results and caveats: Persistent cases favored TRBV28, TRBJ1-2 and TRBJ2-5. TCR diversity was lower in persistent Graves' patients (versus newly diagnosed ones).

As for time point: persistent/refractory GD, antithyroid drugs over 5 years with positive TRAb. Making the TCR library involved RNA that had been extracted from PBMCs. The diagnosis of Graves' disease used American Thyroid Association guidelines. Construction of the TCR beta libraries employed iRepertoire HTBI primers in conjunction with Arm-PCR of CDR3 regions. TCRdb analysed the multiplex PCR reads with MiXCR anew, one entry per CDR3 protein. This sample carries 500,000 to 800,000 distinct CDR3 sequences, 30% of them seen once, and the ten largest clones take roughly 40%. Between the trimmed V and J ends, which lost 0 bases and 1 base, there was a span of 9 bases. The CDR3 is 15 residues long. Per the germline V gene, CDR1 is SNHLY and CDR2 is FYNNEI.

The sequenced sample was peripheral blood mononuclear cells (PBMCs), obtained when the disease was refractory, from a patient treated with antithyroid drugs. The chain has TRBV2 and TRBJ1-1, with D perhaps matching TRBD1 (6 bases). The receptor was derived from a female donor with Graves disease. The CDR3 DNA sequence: TGTGCCAGCAGTGAAGCGGGGGCGGGGAACACTGAAGCTTTCTTT. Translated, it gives CASSEAGAGNTEAFF.